This T cell receptor beta chain stems from a study of blood T cell repertoires in COVID-19 (TCRdb year 2020). Notes on the research overall: Samples covering the acute and convalescent phases of COVID-19 were provided by collaborators in the United States, Italy and Spain. The prospective study material was composed of cDNA or gDNA derived from T cells, B-cell-depleted T cells, or PBMCs. The dataset comprised deeply sampled blood TCRbeta repertoires from subjects exposed to, actively infected with, or recovered from COVID-19. A freely available public database, intended as a resource for researchers studying the immune response to SARS-CoV-2, is where the repertoires were released. The samples were drawn from two sources: the first 160 participants of the ongoing ImmuneRACE study, and 1,000 to 1,500 subjects contributed by 6 global collaborators. Sample metadata almost always included a de-identified subject ID, COVID-19 status, age in years and sex. HLA class I and class II types, where available, came from metadata supplied by the sample provider rather than from assay-based typing.

The paper's findings and limits, for the study overall: The amount of clinical and demographic metadata varied by source and participant and was provided uncurated.

This clone was observed a few times. The specificity of this receptor is unknown. No base quality information exists; no much larger clone differs at one position. Collaborating institutions collected whole blood in K2EDTA tubes following their own protocols. For TCRbeta analysis, collaborators shipped samples as frozen whole blood, isolated PBMCs, or DNA extracted from either of those sample types. Taken from cysteine to phenylalanine, the CDR3 has 14 residues. The entry retains the CDR3 DNA only, 42 bases that are in frame from base 1. Here V drops 3 bases and J drops 3 bases, and the junction holds 2 bases not matched to any gene. The germline V gene encodes CDR1 SGHTS and CDR2 YDEGEE. TCRbeta CDR3 regions were amplified from genomic DNA using the immunoSEQ Assay, a bias-controlled multiplex PCR. In the authors' own workflow: The number of nucleated cells in each sample was estimated by amplification of reference gene primers within the assay. To quantify the absolute abundance of each unique TCRbeta CDR3 rearrangement, sequence reads were collapsed and filtered. For each sample, productive Simpson clonality was calculated by taking the square root of Simpson's diversity index across productive rearrangements. The clones in this table, taken by TCRdb from immuneACCESS, are in-frame only. Not every clone is retained; where verified, under half of the shortfall comes from an unresolved V gene, and the cause of the rest is unknown. For V, J and clone size, that table is used; D and trimming come from the DNA. The sample table contains about 190,000 clones; only one count was recorded for 65% to 80% of them. The ten largest make up roughly an eighth of the sample.

Sequencing used peripheral blood. This sequence uses TRBV5-8 and TRBJ1-5, with 8 central nucleotides matching TRBD1. The receptor was derived from a woman aged 45-59 years with acute or convalescent COVID-19. The CDR3 corresponds to CASSSGGPNQPQHF. In nucleotide form, the sequence is TGTGCCAGCAGCTCAGGGGGCCCCAATCAGCCCCAGCATTTT.